A selection of T cell receptor beta chains follows, all from one sample in a study of PD-L1 blockade in urothelial cancer. Clones were read by immunoSEQ multiplex PCR, and TCRdb kept only the in-frame ones, dropping some. The sample holds tens of thousands of clones, around 89% seen once. The input for sequencing was PBMCs, taken around atezolizumab (anti-PD-L1) treatment. These receptors originate from a man aged 55 to 70 with urothelial cancer. CDR3s include the opening cysteine and the closing phenylalanine or tryptophan. Each record gives: clone size, D gene, V gene, J gene, CDR3 DNA, CDR3 protein. The D gene is left open where the match is weak. The size entry is marked missing in some rows and otherwise reads once, few, many or a size class.

clone_size: NA; d_call: TRBD1; v_call: TRBV6-6; j_call: TRBJ1-3; cdr3_nt: TGTGCCAGCCTCAGAGCTGGGACAGGGGAAGGAAACACCATATATTTT; cdr3_aa: CASLRAGTGEGNTIYF
clone_size: NA; d_call: NA; v_call: TRBV5-5; j_call: TRBJ1-1; cdr3_nt: TGTGCCAGCAGCTTGGGGGCAGGGAATGGAGCTGAAGCTTTCTTT; cdr3_aa: CASSLGAGNGAEAFF
clone_size: NA; d_call: TRBD2; v_call: TRBV19; j_call: TRBJ2-3; cdr3_nt: TGTGCCAGTAGCGGGGGGGCTTATGGTACGCAGTATTTT; cdr3_aa: CASSGGAYGTQYF
clone_size: once; d_call: NA; v_call: TRBV5-1; j_call: TRBJ2-4; cdr3_nt: TGCGCCAGCAGCAACCGGGAGAAGAAAAACATTCAGTACTTC; cdr3_aa: CASSNREKKNIQYF
clone_size: NA; d_call: NA; v_call: TRBV29-1; j_call: TRBJ2-5; cdr3_nt: TGCAGCGTTGAATTTAAGACACAAGAGACCCAGTACTTC; cdr3_aa: CSVEFKTQETQYF
clone_size: NA; d_call: NA; v_call: TRBV7-2; j_call: TRBJ2-3; cdr3_nt: TGTGCCAGCAGTTACCAACCCACGGGGACGCAGTATTTT; cdr3_aa: CASSYQPTGTQYF
clone_size: NA; d_call: TRBD2; v_call: TRBV2; j_call: TRBJ2-5; cdr3_nt: TGTGCCAGCACCTTAGGAGGGACTAGCGGGTTCGAGACCCAGTACTTC; cdr3_aa: CASTLGGTSGFETQYF
clone_size: NA; d_call: NA; v_call: TRBV19; j_call: TRBJ1-4; cdr3_nt: TGTGCCAGCCGCAGGAGAGGGGGTAATGAAAAACTGTTTTTT; cdr3_aa: CASRRRGGNEKLFF
clone_size: NA; d_call: NA; v_call: TRBV30; j_call: TRBJ1-1; cdr3_nt: TGTGCCTGGAGATCCCGGAGTCCCCAAGGGAACACTGAAGCTTTCTTT; cdr3_aa: CAWRSRSPQGNTEAFF
clone_size: few; d_call: TRBD1; v_call: TRBV19; j_call: TRBJ1-3; cdr3_nt: TGTGCCAGTACCCCCCCGGGACAGAGCTCTGGAAACACCATATATTTT; cdr3_aa: CASTPPGQSSGNTIYF
clone_size: NA; d_call: NA; v_call: TRBV19; j_call: TRBJ2-3; cdr3_nt: TGTGCCAGTAGTAGCCAGGCGGGGTCTAGCACAGATACGCAGTATTTT; cdr3_aa: CASSSQAGSSTDTQYF
clone_size: NA; d_call: TRBD2; v_call: TRBV4-1; j_call: TRBJ2-1; cdr3_nt: TGCGCCAGCAGCCAGGGACTAACCTACAATGAGCAGTTCTTC; cdr3_aa: CASSQGLTYNEQFF
clone_size: once; d_call: NA; v_call: TRBV15; j_call: TRBJ1-1; cdr3_nt: TGTGCCACCAGCGGCAGGGGGAACACTGAAGCTTTCTTT; cdr3_aa: CATSGRGNTEAFF
clone_size: NA; d_call: TRBD1; v_call: TRBV10-1; j_call: TRBJ2-3; cdr3_nt: TGCGCCAGCAGTGGAACGACAGGGAAGGGCACAGATACGCAGTATTTT; cdr3_aa: CASSGTTGKGTDTQYF
clone_size: NA; d_call: TRBD1; v_call: TRBV13; j_call: TRBJ1-1; cdr3_nt: TGTGCCAGCAGCTTTTGGGCCCGCACAGGGGGCACTGAAGCTTTCTTT; cdr3_aa: CASSFWARTGGTEAFF
clone_size: once; d_call: NA; v_call: TRBV27; j_call: TRBJ1-3; cdr3_nt: TGTGCCAGCAGTTTAAGCAGGGCTGGAAACACCATATATTTT; cdr3_aa: CASSLSRAGNTIYF
clone_size: NA; d_call: TRBD1; v_call: TRBV5-4; j_call: TRBJ1-2; cdr3_nt: TGTGCCAGCAGCTTGGACAGGGGGCAGACTAACTATGGCTACACCTTC; cdr3_aa: CASSLDRGQTNYGYTF
clone_size: NA; d_call: NA; v_call: TRBV21-1; j_call: TRBJ2-5; cdr3_nt: TGTGCCAGCAGCCGATTGGCGGAAGCGGGGGTGTCTGAGACCCAGTACTTC; cdr3_aa: CASSRLAEAGVSETQYF
clone_size: NA; d_call: NA; v_call: TRBV5-6; j_call: TRBJ2-4; cdr3_nt: TGTGCCAGCAGCTTTCAGGGGGCCAAAAACATTCAGTACTTC; cdr3_aa: CASSFQGAKNIQYF
clone_size: few; d_call: NA; v_call: TRBV7-9; j_call: TRBJ2-7; cdr3_nt: TGTGCCAGCAGCCAAAACGTGAATTGGGGCCAATCCTACGAGCAGTACTTC; cdr3_aa: CASSQNVNWGQSYEQYF
clone_size: NA; d_call: TRBD2; v_call: TRBV5-1; j_call: TRBJ2-3; cdr3_nt: TGCGCCAGCAGCTTGTCAAGCGGGAGGAGGGGGGATACGCAGTATTTT; cdr3_aa: CASSLSSGRRGDTQYF
clone_size: NA; d_call: TRBD2; v_call: TRBV28; j_call: TRBJ2-1; cdr3_nt: TGTGCCAGCCTCTTTATTGGGGGGGAGGGGTCCTACAATGAGCAGTTCTTC; cdr3_aa: CASLFIGGEGSYNEQFF
clone_size: NA; d_call: NA; v_call: TRBV11-3; j_call: TRBJ2-2; cdr3_nt: TGTGCCAGCAGCCCACGGGCCGGGGTTGGCACCGGGGAGCTGTTTTTT; cdr3_aa: CASSPRAGVGTGELFF
clone_size: few; d_call: NA; v_call: TRBV28; j_call: TRBJ2-7; cdr3_nt: TGTGCCAGCAGGGCCCGGGGACACCCCTACGAGCAGTACTTC; cdr3_aa: CASRARGHPYEQYF
clone_size: few; d_call: TRBD2; v_call: TRBV2; j_call: TRBJ2-7; cdr3_nt: TGTGCCAGCGGGGGACTAGCGGGAGTAGGGAGCGAGCAGTACTTC; cdr3_aa: CASGGLAGVGSEQYF
clone_size: NA; d_call: NA; v_call: TRBV4-2; j_call: TRBJ2-5; cdr3_nt: TGTGCCAGCAGCCAAGATCCACAGGGATCAGGGACCCAGTACTTC; cdr3_aa: CASSQDPQGSGTQYF
clone_size: NA; d_call: TRBD1; v_call: TRBV4-1; j_call: TRBJ1-1; cdr3_nt: TGCGCCAGCAGCCAACCCACAGGGGGCTCTGAAGCTTTCTTT; cdr3_aa: CASSQPTGGSEAFF
clone_size: NA; d_call: TRBD1; v_call: TRBV30; j_call: TRBJ2-7; cdr3_nt: TGTGCCTGGACCCGGACAGGGCCCTTATACTTC; cdr3_aa: CAWTRTGPLYF
clone_size: once; d_call: TRBD1; v_call: TRBV15; j_call: TRBJ1-2; cdr3_nt: TGTGCCACCAGCAGAGGGGACAGGGTGAAAATTGATGGCTACACCTTC; cdr3_aa: CATSRGDRVKIDGYTF
clone_size: NA; d_call: NA; v_call: TRBV29-1; j_call: TRBJ2-3; cdr3_nt: TGCAGCGTGCGAACCACAGATACGCAGTATTTT; cdr3_aa: CSVRTTDTQYF
clone_size: NA; d_call: TRBD2; v_call: TRBV4-3; j_call: TRBJ2-3; cdr3_nt: TGCGCCAGCAGCCATGGCCCGGGACTAGCGGGGGTAGATACGCAGTATTTT; cdr3_aa: CASSHGPGLAGVDTQYF
clone_size: NA; d_call: TRBD1; v_call: TRBV5-6; j_call: TRBJ1-2; cdr3_nt: TGTGCCAGCAGCTTCCGGGACAGGAACTACTATGGCTACACCTTC; cdr3_aa: CASSFRDRNYYGYTF
clone_size: NA; d_call: NA; v_call: TRBV9; j_call: TRBJ1-4; cdr3_nt: TGTGCCAGCAGCGTGGGGCCGGTTTCGACTAATGAAAAACTGTTTTTT; cdr3_aa: CASSVGPVSTNEKLFF
clone_size: NA; d_call: TRBD1; v_call: TRBV30; j_call: TRBJ1-2; cdr3_nt: TGTGCCTGGAGTGACAGGGGAGTTAACTATGGCTACACCTTC; cdr3_aa: CAWSDRGVNYGYTF
clone_size: NA; d_call: NA; v_call: TRBV4-3; j_call: TRBJ2-2; cdr3_nt: TGCGCCAGCAGCCAAGATATACAGGGCAGGGAGCTGTTTTTT; cdr3_aa: CASSQDIQGRELFF
clone_size: once; d_call: NA; v_call: TRBV19; j_call: TRBJ2-6; cdr3_nt: TGTGCCAGTAGTATAGACAGCTCTGGGGCCAACGTCCTGACTTTC; cdr3_aa: CASSIDSSGANVLTF
clone_size: NA; d_call: NA; v_call: TRBV29-1; j_call: TRBJ1-4; cdr3_nt: TGCAGCGTTGACGGACAGAGTAGCGAAAAACTGTTTTTT; cdr3_aa: CSVDGQSSEKLFF
clone_size: NA; d_call: TRBD2; v_call: TRBV2; j_call: TRBJ2-4; cdr3_nt: TGTGCCAGCAGTGCTTTGGGACCGAACTCACTAGCGGAAAACATTCAGTACTTC; cdr3_aa: CASSALGPNSLAENIQYF
clone_size: once; d_call: NA; v_call: TRBV4-2; j_call: TRBJ2-5; cdr3_nt: TGTGCCAGCAGCCAAGATGAGGCAACGGCGGGAGAGACCCAGTACTTC; cdr3_aa: CASSQDEATAGETQYF
clone_size: NA; d_call: TRBD2; v_call: TRBV12-5; j_call: TRBJ2-3; cdr3_nt: TGTGCTAGTGGTTTCAGCGGGAGTGGAAATACGCAGTATTTT; cdr3_aa: CASGFSGSGNTQYF
clone_size: NA; d_call: NA; v_call: TRBV28; j_call: TRBJ2-7; cdr3_nt: TGTGCCAGCAGTTTAAGGCCCCCCCTGGGGGGGCAGTACTTC; cdr3_aa: CASSLRPPLGGQYF
clone_size: NA; d_call: NA; v_call: TRBV6-4; j_call: TRBJ2-2; cdr3_nt: TGTGCCAGCAGGACTACTAGCTACCTCGGGGAGCTGTTTTTT; cdr3_aa: CASRTTSYLGELFF
clone_size: NA; d_call: TRBD2; v_call: TRBV2; j_call: TRBJ2-5; cdr3_nt: TGTGCCAGCAGTGAAGAGCGGGCGGGGGGAGAGACCCAGTACTTC; cdr3_aa: CASSEERAGGETQYF
clone_size: NA; d_call: TRBD1; v_call: TRBV7-3; j_call: TRBJ2-5; cdr3_nt: TGTGCCAGCAGCTTATTTGGGACAGGGATCCAAGAGACCCAGTACTTC; cdr3_aa: CASSLFGTGIQETQYF
clone_size: NA; d_call: TRBD2; v_call: TRBV27; j_call: TRBJ2-7; cdr3_nt: TGTGCCAGCAGGCTGCTGGGAGGGTCTCACTACGAGCAGTACTTC; cdr3_aa: CASRLLGGSHYEQYF
clone_size: NA; d_call: TRBD1; v_call: TRBV7-6; j_call: TRBJ1-3; cdr3_nt: TGTGCCAGCAGCTTAGGCAGGGGGCGGTCTGGAAACACCATATATTTT; cdr3_aa: CASSLGRGRSGNTIYF
clone_size: NA; d_call: TRBD2; v_call: TRBV7-3; j_call: TRBJ2-3; cdr3_nt: TGTGCCAGCAGCTTAAGGTTGGCGGGGGGGTCAGATACGCAGTATTTT; cdr3_aa: CASSLRLAGGSDTQYF
clone_size: NA; d_call: TRBD2; v_call: TRBV7-3; j_call: TRBJ2-5; cdr3_nt: TGTGCCAGCTTAAAGGCGGGGGGAAGGCGGGACCAGTACTTC; cdr3_aa: CASLKAGGRRDQYF
clone_size: NA; d_call: TRBD1; v_call: TRBV18; j_call: TRBJ2-1; cdr3_nt: TGTGCCAGCTCACGGAAAGGGTCCGGGACAGGGTTCAATGAGCAGTTCTTC; cdr3_aa: CASSRKGSGTGFNEQFF
clone_size: NA; d_call: TRBD2; v_call: TRBV27; j_call: TRBJ2-5; cdr3_nt: TGTGCCAGCAGGATAGCGGGGGGGGTAAGAGAGACCCAGTACTTC; cdr3_aa: CASRIAGGVRETQYF
clone_size: few; d_call: NA; v_call: TRBV27; j_call: TRBJ1-1; cdr3_nt: TGTGCCAGCAGTTTCGAGGAAAACACTGAAGCTTTCTTT; cdr3_aa: CASSFEENTEAFF
clone_size: NA; d_call: TRBD1; v_call: TRBV30; j_call: TRBJ2-2; cdr3_nt: TGTGCCTGGCTGACGGGACAGGGGTCCGGGGAGCTGTTTTTT; cdr3_aa: CAWLTGQGSGELFF
clone_size: NA; d_call: TRBD1; v_call: TRBV5-6; j_call: TRBJ1-2; cdr3_nt: TGTGCCAGCAGCACGGGGACAGGGGATGGCTACACCTTC; cdr3_aa: CASSTGTGDGYTF
clone_size: NA; d_call: NA; v_call: TRBV12-2; j_call: TRBJ2-1; cdr3_nt: TGTGCAAGTCGCTTAGCGAGTTTGGCGCTAGCGGTAAGGAATGAGCAGTTCTTC; cdr3_aa: CASRLASLALAVRNEQFF
clone_size: once; d_call: NA; v_call: TRBV5-1; j_call: TRBJ1-3; cdr3_nt: TGCGCCAGCAGCTTGGCGGGGGAGGCTGGAAACACCATATATTTT; cdr3_aa: CASSLAGEAGNTIYF
clone_size: NA; d_call: TRBD1; v_call: TRBV6-1; j_call: TRBJ2-7; cdr3_nt: TGTGCCAGCAGGCCGGGACAGATATTCTACGAGCAGTACTTC; cdr3_aa: CASRPGQIFYEQYF
clone_size: NA; d_call: TRBD1; v_call: TRBV10-3; j_call: TRBJ2-2; cdr3_nt: TGTGCCATCAGTGGACAGGGTTCAGGCACCGGGGAGCTGTTTTTT; cdr3_aa: CAISGQGSGTGELFF
clone_size: NA; d_call: NA; v_call: TRBV30; j_call: TRBJ1-1; cdr3_nt: TGTGCCTTTCTCGGGGTGCGGTGGGCTGAAGCTTTCTTT; cdr3_aa: CAFLGVRWAEAFF
clone_size: NA; d_call: TRBD2; v_call: TRBV7-3; j_call: TRBJ2-5; cdr3_nt: TGTGCCAGCAGCGTTGGACTAGCGGGAGCGGAGACCCAGTACTTC; cdr3_aa: CASSVGLAGAETQYF
clone_size: once; d_call: NA; v_call: TRBV21-1; j_call: TRBJ2-7; cdr3_nt: TGTGCCAGCAGCAAAGTTTTCCCGGTTTTCTACGAGCAGTACTTC; cdr3_aa: CASSKVFPVFYEQYF